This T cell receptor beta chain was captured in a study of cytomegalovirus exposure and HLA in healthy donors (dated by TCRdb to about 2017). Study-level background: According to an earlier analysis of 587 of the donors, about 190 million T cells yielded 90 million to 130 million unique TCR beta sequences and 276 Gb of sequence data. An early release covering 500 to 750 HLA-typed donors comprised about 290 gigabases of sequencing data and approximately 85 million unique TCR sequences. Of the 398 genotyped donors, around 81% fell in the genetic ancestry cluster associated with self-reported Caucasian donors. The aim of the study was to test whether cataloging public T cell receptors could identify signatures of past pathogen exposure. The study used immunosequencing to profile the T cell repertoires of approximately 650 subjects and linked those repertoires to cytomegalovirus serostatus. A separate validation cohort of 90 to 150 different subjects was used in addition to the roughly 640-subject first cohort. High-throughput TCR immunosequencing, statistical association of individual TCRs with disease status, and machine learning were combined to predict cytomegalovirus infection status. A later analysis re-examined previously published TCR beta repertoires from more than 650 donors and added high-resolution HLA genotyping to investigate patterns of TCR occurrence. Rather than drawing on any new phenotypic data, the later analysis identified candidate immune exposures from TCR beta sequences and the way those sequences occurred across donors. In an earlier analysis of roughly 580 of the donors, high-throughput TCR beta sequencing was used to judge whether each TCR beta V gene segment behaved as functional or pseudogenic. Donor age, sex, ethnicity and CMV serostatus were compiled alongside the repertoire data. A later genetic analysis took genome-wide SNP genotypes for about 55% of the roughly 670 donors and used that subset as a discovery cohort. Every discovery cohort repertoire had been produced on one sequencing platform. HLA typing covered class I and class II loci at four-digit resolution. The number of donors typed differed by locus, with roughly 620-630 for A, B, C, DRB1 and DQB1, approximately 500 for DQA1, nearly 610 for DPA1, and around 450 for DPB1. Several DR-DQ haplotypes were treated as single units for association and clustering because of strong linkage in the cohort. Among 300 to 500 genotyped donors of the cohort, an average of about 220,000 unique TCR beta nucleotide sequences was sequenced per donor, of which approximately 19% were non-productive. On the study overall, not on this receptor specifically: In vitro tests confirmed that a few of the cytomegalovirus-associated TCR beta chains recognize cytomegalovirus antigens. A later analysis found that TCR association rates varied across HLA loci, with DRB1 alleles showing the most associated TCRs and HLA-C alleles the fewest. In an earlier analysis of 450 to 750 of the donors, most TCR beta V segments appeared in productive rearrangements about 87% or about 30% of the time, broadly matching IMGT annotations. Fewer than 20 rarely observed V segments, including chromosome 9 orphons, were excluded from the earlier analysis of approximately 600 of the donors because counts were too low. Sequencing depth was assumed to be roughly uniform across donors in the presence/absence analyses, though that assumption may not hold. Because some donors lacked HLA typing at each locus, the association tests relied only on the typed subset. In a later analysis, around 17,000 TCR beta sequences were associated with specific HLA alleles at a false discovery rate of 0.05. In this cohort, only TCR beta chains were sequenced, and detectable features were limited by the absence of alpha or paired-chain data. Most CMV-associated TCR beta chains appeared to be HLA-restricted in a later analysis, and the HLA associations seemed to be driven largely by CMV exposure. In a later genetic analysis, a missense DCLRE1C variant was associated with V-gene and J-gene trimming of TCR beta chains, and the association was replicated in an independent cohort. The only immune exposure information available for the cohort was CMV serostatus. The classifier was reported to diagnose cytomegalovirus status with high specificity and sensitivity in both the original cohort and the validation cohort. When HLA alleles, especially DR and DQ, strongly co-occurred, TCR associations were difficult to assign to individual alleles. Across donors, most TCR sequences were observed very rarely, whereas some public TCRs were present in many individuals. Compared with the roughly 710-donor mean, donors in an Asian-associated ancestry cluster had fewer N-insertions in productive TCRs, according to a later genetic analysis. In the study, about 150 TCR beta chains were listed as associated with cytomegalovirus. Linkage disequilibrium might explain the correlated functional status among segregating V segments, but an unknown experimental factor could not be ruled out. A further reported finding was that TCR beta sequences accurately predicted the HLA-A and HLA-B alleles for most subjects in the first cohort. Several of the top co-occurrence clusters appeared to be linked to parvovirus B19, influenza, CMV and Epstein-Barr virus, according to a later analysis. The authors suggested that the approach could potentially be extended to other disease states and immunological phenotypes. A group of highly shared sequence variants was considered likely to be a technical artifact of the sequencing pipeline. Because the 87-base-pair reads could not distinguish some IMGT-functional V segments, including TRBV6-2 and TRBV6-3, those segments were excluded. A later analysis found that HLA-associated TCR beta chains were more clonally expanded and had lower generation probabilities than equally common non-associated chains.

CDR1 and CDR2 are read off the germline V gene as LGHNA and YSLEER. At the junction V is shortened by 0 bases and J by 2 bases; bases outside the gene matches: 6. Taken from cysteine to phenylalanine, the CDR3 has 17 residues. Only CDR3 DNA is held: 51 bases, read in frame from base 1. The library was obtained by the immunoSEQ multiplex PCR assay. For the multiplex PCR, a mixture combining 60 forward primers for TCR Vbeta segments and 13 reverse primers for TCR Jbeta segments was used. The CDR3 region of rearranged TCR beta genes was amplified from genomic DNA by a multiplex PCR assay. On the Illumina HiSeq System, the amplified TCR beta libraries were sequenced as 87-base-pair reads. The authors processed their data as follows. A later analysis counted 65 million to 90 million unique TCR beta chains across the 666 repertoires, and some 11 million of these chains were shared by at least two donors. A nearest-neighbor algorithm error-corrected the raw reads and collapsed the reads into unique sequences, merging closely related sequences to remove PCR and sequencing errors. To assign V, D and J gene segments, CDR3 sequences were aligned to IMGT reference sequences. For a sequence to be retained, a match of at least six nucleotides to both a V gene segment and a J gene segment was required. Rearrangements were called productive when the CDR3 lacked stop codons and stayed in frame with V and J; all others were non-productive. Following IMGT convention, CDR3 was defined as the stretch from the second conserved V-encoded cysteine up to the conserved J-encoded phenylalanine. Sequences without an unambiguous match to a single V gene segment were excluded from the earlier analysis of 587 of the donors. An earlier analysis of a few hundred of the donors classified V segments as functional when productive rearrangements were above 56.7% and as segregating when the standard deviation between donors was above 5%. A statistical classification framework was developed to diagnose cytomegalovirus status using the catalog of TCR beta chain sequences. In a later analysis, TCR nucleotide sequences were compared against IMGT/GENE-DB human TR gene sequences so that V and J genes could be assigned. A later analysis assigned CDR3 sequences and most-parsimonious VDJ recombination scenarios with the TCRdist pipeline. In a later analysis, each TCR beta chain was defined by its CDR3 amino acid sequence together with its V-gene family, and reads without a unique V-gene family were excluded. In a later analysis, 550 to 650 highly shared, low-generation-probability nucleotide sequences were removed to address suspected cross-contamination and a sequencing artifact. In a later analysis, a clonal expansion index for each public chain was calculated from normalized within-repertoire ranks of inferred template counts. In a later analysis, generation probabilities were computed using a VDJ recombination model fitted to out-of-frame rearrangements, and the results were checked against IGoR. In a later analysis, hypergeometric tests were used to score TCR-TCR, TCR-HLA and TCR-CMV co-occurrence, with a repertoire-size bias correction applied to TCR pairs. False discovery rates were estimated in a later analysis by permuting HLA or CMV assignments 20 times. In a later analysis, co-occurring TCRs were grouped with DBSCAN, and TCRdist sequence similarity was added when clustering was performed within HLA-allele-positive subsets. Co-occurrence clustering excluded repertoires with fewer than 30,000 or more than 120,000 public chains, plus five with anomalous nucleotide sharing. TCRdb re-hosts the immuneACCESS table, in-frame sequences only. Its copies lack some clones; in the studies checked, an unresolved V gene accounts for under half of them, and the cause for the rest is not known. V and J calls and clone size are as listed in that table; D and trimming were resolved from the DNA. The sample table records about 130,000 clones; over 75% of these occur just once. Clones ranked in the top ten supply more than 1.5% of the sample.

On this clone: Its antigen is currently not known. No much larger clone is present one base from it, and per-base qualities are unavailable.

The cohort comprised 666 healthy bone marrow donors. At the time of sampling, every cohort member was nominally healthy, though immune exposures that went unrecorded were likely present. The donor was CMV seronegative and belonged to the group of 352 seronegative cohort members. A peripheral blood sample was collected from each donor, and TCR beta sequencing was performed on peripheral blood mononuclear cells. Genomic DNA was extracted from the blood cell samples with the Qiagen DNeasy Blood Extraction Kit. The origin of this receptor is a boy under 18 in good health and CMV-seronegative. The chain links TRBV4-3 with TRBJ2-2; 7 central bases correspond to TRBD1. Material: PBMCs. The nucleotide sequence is TGCGCCAGCAGCCAAGAATCGGACAGGATAAACACCGGGGAGCTGTTTTTT. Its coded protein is CASSQESDRINTGELFF.